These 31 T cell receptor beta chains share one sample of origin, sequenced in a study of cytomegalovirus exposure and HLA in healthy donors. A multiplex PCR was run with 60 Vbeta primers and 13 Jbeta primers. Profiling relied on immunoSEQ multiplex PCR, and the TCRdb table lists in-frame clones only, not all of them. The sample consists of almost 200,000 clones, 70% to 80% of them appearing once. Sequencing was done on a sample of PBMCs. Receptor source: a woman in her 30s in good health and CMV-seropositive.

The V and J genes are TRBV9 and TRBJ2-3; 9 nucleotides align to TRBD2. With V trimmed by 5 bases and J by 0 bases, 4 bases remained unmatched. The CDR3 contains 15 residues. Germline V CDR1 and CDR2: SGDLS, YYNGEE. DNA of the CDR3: TGTGCCAGCAGTCAGGGACTAGCAAGCACAGATACGCAGTATTTT. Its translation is CASSQGLASTDTQYF.

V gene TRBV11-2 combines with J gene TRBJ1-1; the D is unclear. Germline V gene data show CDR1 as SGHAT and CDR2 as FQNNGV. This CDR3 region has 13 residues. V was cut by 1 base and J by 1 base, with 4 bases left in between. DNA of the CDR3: TGTGCCAGCAGCTTAGGGGCGAACACTGAAGCTTTCTTT. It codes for CASSLGANTEAFF.

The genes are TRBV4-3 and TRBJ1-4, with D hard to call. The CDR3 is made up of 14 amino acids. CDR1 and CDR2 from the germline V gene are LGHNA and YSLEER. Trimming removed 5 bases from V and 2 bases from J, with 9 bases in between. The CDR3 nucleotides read TGCGCCAGCAGCATGCGGAGGACTAATGAAAAACTGTTTTTT. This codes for CASSMRRTNEKLFF.

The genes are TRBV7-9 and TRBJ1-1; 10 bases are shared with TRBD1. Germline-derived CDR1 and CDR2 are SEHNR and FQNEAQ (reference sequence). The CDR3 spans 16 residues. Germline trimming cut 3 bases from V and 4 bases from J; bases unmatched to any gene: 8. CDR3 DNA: TGTGCCAGCAGCTTGACCGGGACAGGGGAAAGCACTGAAGCTTTCTTT. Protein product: CASSLTGTGESTEAFF.

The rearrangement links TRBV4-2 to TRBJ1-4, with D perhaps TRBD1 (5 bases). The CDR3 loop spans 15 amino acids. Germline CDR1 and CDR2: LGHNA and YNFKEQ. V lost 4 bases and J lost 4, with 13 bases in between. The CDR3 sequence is CASSPWLGLNEKLFF. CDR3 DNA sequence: TGTGCCAGCAGCCCTTGGTTGGGACTTAATGAAAAACTGTTTTTT.

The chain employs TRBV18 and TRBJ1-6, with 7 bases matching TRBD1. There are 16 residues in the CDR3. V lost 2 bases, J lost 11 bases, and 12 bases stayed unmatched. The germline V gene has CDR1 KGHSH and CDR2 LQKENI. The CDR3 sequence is CASSPTGTDLSTPLHF. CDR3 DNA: TGTGCCAGCTCACCAACCGGGACAGATCTTTCGACACCCCTCCACTTT.

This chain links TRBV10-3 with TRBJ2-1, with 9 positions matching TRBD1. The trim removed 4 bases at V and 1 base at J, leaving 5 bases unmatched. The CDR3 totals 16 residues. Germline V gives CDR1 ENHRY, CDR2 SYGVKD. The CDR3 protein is CAISGAGQGSYNEQFF. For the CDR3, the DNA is TGTGCCATCAGTGGGGCGGGACAGGGATCCTACAATGAGCAGTTCTTC.

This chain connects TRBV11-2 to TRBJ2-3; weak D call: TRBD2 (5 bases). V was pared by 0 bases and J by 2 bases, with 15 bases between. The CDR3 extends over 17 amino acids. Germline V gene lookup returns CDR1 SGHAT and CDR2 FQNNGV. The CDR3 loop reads CASSLDEERHHTDTQYF. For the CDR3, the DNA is TGTGCCAGCAGCTTAGATGAGGAGCGGCACCACACAGATACGCAGTATTTT. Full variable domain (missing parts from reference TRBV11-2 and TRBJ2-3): EAGVAQSPRYKIIEKRQSVAFWCNPISGHATLYWYQQILGQGPKLLIQFQNNGVVDDSQLPKDRFSAERLKGVDSTLKIQPAKLEDSAVYLCASSLDEERHHTDTQYFGPGTRLTVL.

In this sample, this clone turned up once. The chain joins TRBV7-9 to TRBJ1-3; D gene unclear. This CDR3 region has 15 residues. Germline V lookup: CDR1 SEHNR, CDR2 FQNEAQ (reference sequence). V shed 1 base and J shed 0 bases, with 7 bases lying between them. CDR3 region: CASSLGASSGNTIYF. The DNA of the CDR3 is TGTGCCAGCAGCTTAGGGGCGAGCTCTGGAAACACCATATATTTT.

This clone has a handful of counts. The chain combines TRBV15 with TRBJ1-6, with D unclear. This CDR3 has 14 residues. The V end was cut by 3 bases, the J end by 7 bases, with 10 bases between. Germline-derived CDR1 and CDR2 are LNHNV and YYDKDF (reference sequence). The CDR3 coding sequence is TGTGCCACCAGCAGCGGTACGGAGAATTCACCCCTCCACTTT. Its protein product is CATSSGTENSPLHF.

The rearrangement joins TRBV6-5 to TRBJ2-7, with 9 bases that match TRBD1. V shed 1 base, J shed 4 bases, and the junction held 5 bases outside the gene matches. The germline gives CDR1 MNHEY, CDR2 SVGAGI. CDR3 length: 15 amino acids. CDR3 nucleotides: TGTGCCAGCAGTTACTACAGGGGGCCGCTATACGAGCAGTACTTC. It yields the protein CASSYYRGPLYEQYF.

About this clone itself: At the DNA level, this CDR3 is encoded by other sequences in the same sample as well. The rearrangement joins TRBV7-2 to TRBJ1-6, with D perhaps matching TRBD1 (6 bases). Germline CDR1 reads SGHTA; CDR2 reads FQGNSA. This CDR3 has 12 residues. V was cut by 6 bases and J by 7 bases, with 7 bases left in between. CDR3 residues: CASSTGNSPLHF. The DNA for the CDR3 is TGTGCCAGCAGTACAGGGAATTCACCCCTCCACTTT.

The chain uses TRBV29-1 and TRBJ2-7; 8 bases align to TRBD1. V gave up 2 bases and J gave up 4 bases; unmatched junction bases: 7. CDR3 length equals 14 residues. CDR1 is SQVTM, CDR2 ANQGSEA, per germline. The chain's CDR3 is CSVESTGETYEQYF. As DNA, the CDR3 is TGCAGCGTTGAATCGACAGGGGAAACGTACGAGCAGTACTTC.

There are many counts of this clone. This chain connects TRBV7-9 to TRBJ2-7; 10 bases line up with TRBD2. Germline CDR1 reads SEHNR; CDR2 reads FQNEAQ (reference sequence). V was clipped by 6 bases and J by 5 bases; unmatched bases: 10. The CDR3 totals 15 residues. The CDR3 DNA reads TGTGCCAGCAGTGATACGGGACTAGCGAGGCACGAGCAGTACTTC. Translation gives CASSDTGLARHEQYF.

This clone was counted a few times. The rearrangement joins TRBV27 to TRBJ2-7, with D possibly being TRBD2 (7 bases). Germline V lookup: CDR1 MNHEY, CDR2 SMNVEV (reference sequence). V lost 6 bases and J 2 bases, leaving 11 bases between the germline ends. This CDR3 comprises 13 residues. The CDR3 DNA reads TGTGCCAGCAGCCGGGGGGCAGCCTACGAGCAGTACTTC. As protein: CASSRGAAYEQYF.

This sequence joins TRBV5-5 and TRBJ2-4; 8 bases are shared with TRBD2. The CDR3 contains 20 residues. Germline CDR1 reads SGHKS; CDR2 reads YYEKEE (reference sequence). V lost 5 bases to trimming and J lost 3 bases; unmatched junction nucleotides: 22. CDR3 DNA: TGTGCCAGCAGATCGGGGGGGGACTGGGGGCCCGCGCATGGCAAAAACATTCAGTACTTC. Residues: CASRSGGDWGPAHGKNIQYF.

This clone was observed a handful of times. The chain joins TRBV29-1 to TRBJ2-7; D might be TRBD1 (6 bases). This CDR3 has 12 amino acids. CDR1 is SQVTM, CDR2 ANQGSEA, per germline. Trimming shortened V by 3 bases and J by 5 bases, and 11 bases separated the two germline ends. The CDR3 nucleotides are TGCAGCGTTGATTTGGGGGCGGACGAGCAGTACTTC. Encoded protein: CSVDLGADEQYF.

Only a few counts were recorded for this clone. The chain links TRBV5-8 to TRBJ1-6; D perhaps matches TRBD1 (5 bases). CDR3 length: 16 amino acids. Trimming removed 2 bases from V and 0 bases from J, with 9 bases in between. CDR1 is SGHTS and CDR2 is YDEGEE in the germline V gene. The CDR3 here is CASSLGDFSYNSPLHF. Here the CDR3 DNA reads TGTGCCAGCAGCTTAGGGGACTTCTCCTATAATTCACCCCTCCACTTT.

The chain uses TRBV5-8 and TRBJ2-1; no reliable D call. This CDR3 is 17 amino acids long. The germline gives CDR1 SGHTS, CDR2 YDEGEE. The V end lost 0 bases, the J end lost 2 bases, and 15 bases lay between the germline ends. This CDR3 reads CASSLAAGGYAYNEQFF. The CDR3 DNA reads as TGTGCCAGCAGCTTGGCCGCCGGCGGATACGCCTACAATGAGCAGTTCTTC.

The CDR3 DNA reads as TGTGCCAGCAGGGGACTAGCGGGGTTGGATGAGCAGTTCTTC. Amino acids: CASRGLAGLDEQFF. This chain uses TRBV2 with TRBJ2-7; TRBD2 aligns across 13 bases. TRBJ2-1 explains the end of the DNA better; the J call may be wrong. The CDR3 has 14 amino acids. CDR1 SNHLY and CDR2 FYNNEI come from the germline V gene.

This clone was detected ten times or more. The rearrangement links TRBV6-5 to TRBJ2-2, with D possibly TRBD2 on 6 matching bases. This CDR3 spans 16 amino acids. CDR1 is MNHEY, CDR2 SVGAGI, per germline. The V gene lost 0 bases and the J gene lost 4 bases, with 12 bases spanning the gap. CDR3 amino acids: CASSYSMEGSTGELFF. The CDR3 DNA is TGTGCCAGCAGTTACTCGATGGAGGGTAGCACCGGGGAGCTGTTTTTT.

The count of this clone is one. The CDR3, as DNA: TGTGCCAGTAGTATGACAGGGGGGAGCAATCAGCCCCAGCATTTT. Amino acids: CASSMTGGSNQPQHF. J is TRBJ1-5 and V is TRBV19; TRBD1 matches 9 bases. Germline V gene data show CDR1 as LNHDA and CDR2 as SQIVND (reference sequence). Trimming removed 3 bases from V and 1 base from J; junction bases left unmatched: 1. This CDR3 comprises 15 residues.

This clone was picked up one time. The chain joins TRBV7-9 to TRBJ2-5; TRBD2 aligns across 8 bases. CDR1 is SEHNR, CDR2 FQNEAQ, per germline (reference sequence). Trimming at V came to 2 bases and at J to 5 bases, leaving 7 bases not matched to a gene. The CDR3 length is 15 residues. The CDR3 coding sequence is TGTGCCAGCAGCTTACAGAGGACTAGCAGGGAGACCCAGTACTTC. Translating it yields CASSLQRTSRETQYF.

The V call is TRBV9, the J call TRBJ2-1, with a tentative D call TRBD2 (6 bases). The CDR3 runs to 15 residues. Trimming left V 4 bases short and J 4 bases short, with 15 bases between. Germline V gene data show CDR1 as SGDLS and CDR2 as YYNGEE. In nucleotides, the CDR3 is TGTGCCAGCAGCTTCAAAGCGGGCAATTACAATGAGCAGTTCTTC. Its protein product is CASSFKAGNYNEQFF.

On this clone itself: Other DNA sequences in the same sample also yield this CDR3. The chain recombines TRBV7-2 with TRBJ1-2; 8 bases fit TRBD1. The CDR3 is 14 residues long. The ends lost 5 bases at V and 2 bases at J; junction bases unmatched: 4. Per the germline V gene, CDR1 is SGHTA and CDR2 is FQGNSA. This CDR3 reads CASSKDRGNYGYTF. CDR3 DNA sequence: TGTGCCAGCAGCAAAGACAGGGGAAACTATGGCTACACCTTC.

For the CDR3, the DNA is TGCGCCAGCAGCTTTGGCAGGGGGGCAGATACGCAGTATTTT. It encodes CASSFGRGADTQYF. The V gene is TRBV5-1, the J gene TRBJ2-3, with D tentatively TRBD1 (7 bases). Trimming pared 2 bases from V and 4 bases from J, leaving 11 bases between. Germline-derived CDR1 and CDR2 are SGHRS and YFSETQ. The CDR3 contains 14 residues.

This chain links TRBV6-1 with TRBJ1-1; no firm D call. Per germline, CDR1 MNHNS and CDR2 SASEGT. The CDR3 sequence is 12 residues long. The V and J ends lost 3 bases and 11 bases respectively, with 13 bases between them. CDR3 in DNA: TGTGCCAGCAGTGAGGCTGCAGGTCAGGCTTTCTTT. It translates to CASSEAAGQAFF.

The CDR3 here is CASSSLRQGANQPQHF. In DNA, the CDR3 is TGTGCCAGCAGTTCCTTGAGACAGGGCGCCAATCAGCCCCAGCATTTT. The chain has TRBV28 and TRBJ1-5; 7 bases align to TRBD1. The CDR3 is made up of 16 amino acids. Germline loops: CDR1 MDHEN, CDR2 SYDVKM. The V and J ends lost 4 bases and 3 bases, in that order; junction bases with no gene match: 9. The complete variable domain, with remaining parts taken from reference TRBV28 and TRBJ1-5, reads DVKVTQSSRYLVKRTGEKVFLECVQDMDHENMFWYRQDPGLGLRLIYFSYDVKMKEKGDIPEGYSVSREKKERFSLILESASTNQTSMYLCASSSLRQGANQPQHFGDGTRLSIL.

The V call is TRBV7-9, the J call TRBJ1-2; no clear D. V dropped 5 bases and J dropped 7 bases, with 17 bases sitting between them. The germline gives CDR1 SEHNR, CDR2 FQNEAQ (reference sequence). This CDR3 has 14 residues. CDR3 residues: CASSLGGTGGGYTF. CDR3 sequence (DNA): TGTGCCAGCAGCCTCGGCGGCACCGGTGGTGGCTACACCTTC.

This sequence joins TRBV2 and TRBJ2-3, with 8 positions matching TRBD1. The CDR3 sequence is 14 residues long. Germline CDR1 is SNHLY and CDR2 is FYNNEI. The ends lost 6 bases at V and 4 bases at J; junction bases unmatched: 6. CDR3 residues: CASSNQTGADTQYF. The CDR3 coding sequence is TGTGCCAGCAGCAACCAGACAGGGGCAGATACGCAGTATTTT.

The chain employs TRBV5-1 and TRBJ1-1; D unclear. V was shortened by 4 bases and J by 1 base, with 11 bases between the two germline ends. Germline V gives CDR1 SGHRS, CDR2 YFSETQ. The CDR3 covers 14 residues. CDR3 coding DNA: TGCGCCAGCAGCACGGGAACCAGGAACACTGAAGCTTTCTTT. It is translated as CASSTGTRNTEAFF.